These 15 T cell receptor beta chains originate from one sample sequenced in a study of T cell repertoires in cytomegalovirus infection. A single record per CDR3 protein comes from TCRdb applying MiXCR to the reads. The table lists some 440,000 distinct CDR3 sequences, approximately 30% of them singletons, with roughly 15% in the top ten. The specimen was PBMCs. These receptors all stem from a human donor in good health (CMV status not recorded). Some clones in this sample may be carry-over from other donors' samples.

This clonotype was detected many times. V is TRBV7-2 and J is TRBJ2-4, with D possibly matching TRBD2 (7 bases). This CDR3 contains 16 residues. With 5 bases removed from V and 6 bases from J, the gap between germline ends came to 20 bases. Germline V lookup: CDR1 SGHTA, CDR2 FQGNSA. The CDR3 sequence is CASSNRGASVTNIQYF. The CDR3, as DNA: TGTGCCAGCAGCAATCGGGGGGCCAGCGTAACAAACATTCAGTACTTC.

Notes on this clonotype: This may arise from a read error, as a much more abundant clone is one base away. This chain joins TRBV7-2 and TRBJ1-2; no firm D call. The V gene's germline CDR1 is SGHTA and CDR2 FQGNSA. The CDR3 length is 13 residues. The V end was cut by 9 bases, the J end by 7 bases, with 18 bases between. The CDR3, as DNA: TGTGCCAGAAGAAGGAGGGTTTTGGGTGGCTACACCTTC. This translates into CARRRRVLGGYTF.

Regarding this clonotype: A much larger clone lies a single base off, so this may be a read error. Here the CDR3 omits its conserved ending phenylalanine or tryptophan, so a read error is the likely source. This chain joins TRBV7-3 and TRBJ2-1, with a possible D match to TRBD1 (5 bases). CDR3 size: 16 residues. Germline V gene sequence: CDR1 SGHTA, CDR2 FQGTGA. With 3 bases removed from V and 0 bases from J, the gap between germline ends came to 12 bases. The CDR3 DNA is TGTGCCAGCAGCTTCCGTGGACACAGCTCCTACAATGAGCAGTTCTTA. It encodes CASSFRGHSSYNEQFL.

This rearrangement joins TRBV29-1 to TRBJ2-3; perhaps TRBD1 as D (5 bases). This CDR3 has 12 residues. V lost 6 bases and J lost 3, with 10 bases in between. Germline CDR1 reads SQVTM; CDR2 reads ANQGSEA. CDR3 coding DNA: TGCAGCGTAGCCCCAGGGACAGATACGCAGTATTTT. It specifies CSVAPGTDTQYF.

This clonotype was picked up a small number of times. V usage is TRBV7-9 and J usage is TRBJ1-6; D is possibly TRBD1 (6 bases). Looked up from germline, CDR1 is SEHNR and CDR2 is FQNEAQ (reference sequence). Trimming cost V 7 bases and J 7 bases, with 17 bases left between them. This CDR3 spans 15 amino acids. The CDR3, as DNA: TGTGCCAGCACCGCGTCGGGGGCGGAGAATTCACCCCTCCACTTT. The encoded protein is CASTASGAENSPLHF.

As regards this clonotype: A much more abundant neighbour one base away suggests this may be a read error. The DNA for the CDR3 is TGTGCCAGCAGCGTTGGCGCTTTTAGATATGGTTTCTGGGACACTGAAGCTTTCTTT. Amino acid sequence: CASSVGAFRYGFWDTEAFF. The chain employs TRBV7-2 and TRBJ1-1; D ambiguous. Trimming took off 5 bases at V and 3 bases at J, with 28 bases between the two ends. CDR1 SGHTA and CDR2 FQGNSA come from the germline V gene. This CDR3 region has 19 residues.

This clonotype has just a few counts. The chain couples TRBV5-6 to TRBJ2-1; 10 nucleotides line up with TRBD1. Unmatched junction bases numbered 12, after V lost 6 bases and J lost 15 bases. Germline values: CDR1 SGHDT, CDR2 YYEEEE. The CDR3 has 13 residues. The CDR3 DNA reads TGTGCCAGCAACATTGACAGGGGGCGCGTCCTGTTCTTC. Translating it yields CASNIDRGRVLFF.

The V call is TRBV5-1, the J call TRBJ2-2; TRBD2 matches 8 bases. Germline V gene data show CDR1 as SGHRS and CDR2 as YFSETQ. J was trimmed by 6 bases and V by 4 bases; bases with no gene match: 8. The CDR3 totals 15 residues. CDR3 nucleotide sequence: TGCGCCAGCAGCGTCCCAACTAGCGGCGCCGGGGAGCTGTTTTTT. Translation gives CASSVPTSGAGELFF.

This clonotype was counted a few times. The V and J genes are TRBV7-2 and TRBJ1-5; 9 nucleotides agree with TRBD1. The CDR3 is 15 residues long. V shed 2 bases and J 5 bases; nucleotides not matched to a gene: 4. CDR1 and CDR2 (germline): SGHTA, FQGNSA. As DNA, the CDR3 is TGTGCCAGCAGCTTAACGACAGGGGGTCATCAGCCCCAGCATTTT. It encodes CASSLTTGGHQPQHF.

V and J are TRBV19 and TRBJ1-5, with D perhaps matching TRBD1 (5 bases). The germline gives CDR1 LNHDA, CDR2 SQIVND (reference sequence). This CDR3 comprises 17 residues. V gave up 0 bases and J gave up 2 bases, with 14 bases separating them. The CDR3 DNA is TGTGCCAGTAGTATAGATTCCCGGGCCAGGGGCAATCAGCCCCAGCATTTT. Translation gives CASSIDSRARGNQPQHF.

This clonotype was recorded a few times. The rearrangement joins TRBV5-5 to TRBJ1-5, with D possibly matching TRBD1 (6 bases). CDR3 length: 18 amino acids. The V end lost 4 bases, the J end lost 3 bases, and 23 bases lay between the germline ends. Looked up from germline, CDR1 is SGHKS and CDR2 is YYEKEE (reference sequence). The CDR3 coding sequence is TGTGCCAGCAGCCCGAATGGACAGCCTAACCTCTTCAATCAGCCCCAGCATTTT. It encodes CASSPNGQPNLFNQPQHF.

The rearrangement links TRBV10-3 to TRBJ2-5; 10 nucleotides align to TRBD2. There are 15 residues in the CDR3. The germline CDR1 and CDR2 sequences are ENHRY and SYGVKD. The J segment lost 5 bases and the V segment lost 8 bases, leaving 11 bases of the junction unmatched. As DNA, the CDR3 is TGTGCCATCCGAAAGCGGGGGGGCCCGGAGGAGACCCAGTACTTC. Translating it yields CAIRKRGGPEETQYF.

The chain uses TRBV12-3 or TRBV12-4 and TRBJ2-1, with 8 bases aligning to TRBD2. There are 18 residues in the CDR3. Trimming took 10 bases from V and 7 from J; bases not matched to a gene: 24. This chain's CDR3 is CATRRRRSEAGVRNEQFF. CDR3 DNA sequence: TGTGCCACCCGCCGGAGGAGGAGTGAAGCGGGGGTTAGGAATGAGCAGTTCTTC.

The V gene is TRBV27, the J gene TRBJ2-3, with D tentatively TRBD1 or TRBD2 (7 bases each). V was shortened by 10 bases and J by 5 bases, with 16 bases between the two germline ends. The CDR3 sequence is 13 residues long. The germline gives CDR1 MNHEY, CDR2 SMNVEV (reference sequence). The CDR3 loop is CATQGGGKDTQYF. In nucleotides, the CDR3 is TGTGCCACCCAGGGGGGGGGAAAAGATACGCAGTATTTT.

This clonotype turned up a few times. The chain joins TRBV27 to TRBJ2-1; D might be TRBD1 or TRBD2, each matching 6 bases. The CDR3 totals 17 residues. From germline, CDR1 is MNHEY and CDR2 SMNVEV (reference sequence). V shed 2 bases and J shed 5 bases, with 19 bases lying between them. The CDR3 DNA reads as TGTGCCAGCAGTTTAAGAGGCGGGACGGGACACCACAATGAGCAGTTCTTC. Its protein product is CASSLRGGTGHHNEQFF.